The clone carrying this TCR beta chain has only a few counts. This could be a read error, since a much larger clone is one nucleotide away. CDR3 and TCR beta VDJ profiling relied on a genomic DNA template. TCRdb fed the reads into MiXCR, producing one record per CDR3 protein. The table lists 100,000 to 130,000 distinct CDR3 sequences, less than 65% of them singletons. This record belongs to a study of CD8+CD57+ T cells in acquired aplastic anemia. CDR1 PRHDT and CDR2 FYEKMQ come from the germline V gene (reference sequence). This CDR3 region has 13 residues. J is TRBJ1-1 and V is TRBV13; TRBD1 is a possible D gene (5 bases). Sequences were obtained from sorted CD4+, CD8+, or CD8+CD57+ T cells (not recorded which) from PBMCs. This clonotype originated in a human donor in good health, serving as a control. The CDR3 coding sequence is TGTGCCGGCAGCTTCGCCGGCGGGACGGAAGCTTTCTTT. Translation: CAGSFAGGTEAFF.